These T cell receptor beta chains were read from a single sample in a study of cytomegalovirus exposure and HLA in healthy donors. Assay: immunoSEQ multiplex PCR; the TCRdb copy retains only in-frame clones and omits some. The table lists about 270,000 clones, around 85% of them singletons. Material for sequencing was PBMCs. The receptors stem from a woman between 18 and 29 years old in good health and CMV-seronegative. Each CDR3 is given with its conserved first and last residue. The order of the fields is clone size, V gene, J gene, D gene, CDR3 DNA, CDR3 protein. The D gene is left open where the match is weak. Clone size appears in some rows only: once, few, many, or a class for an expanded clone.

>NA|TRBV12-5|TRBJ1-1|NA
TGTGCTAGTGTTACAGGGCAAAACACTGAAGCTTTCTTT
CASVTGQNTEAFF
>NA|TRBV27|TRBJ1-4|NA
TGTGCCAGCAGTTTAAACAGATATGAAAAACTGTTTTTT
CASSLNRYEKLFF
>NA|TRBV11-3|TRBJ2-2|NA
TGTGCCAGCAGCCTCCAAGCGATCACCGGGGAGCTGTTTTTT
CASSLQAITGELFF
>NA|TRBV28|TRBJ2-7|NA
TGTGCCAGCAGTTTCCTCCCGGACAGAGAGCACGAGCAGTACTTC
CASSFLPDREHEQYF
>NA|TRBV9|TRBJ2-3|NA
TGTGCCAGCAGCGTAAGCGGGCGGCGGGCAGATACGCAGTATTTT
CASSVSGRRADTQYF
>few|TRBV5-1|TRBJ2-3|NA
TGCGCCAGCAGCTTGGTCCGTAACACAGATACGCAGTATTTT
CASSLVRNTDTQYF
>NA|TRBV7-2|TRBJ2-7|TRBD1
TGTGCCAGCAGCTTCACCTCCGGGACAGGGGCCTCCTACGAGCAGTACTTC
CASSFTSGTGASYEQYF
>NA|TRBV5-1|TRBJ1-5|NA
TGCGCCAGCAGCCCGGGTTTTAGCAATCAGCCCCAGCATTTT
CASSPGFSNQPQHF
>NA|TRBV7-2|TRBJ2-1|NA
TGTGCCAGCACCCAGATGCGGTTAAGCTCCTACAATGAGCAGTTCTTC
CASTQMRLSSYNEQFF
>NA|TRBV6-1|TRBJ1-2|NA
TGTGCCAGCAGTGATGATAGGGGAGGCAACTATGGCTACACCTTC
CASSDDRGGNYGYTF
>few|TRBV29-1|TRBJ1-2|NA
TGCAGCGTGGTTGGGGGCGTGAATGGCTACACCTTC
CSVVGGVNGYTF
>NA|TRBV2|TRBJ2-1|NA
TGTGCCAGCAATGTCCAGGGAACTTACAATGAGCAGTTCTTC
CASNVQGTYNEQFF
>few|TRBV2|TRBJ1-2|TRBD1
TGTGCCAGCAGTGGACAGGGGACCTATGGCTACACCTTC
CASSGQGTYGYTF
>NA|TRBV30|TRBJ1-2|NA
TGTGCCTGGAGCCAAAGGGGCGGGGAGTCTAACTATGGCTACACCTTC
CAWSQRGGESNYGYTF
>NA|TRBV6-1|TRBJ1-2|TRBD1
TGTGCCAGCAGAGTGGACAGGCCGGGCTACACCTTC
CASRVDRPGYTF
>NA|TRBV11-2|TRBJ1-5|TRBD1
TGTGCCAGCAGCCCGGGACAGGGAAAACAGCCCCAGCATTTT
CASSPGQGKQPQHF
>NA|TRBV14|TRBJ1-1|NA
TGTGCCAGCAGCCACTACAGGGTCAACACTGAAGCTTTCTTT
CASSHYRVNTEAFF
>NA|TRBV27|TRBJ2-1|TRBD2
TGTGCCAGCAGTTCGTTAGCGGGGGGGCGTCTAAGGGAGCAGTTCTTC
CASSSLAGGRLREQFF
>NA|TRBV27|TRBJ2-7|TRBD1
TGTGCCAGCAGTCCGGGACAGGAGAACTACGAGCAGTACTTC
CASSPGQENYEQYF
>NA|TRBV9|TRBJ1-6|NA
TGTGCCAGCAGCGTAGAAACGGACATAAGCTATAATTCACCCCTCCACTTT
CASSVETDISYNSPLHF
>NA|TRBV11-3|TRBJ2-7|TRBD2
TGTGCCAGCAGCGTCGGACTAGCGTCAACCTACGAGCAGTACTTC
CASSVGLASTYEQYF
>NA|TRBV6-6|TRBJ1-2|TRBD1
TGTGCCAGCAGTTACCCCCTAAGGACAGGGGATGGCTACACCTTC
CASSYPLRTGDGYTF
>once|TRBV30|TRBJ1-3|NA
TGTGCCTGGAGTGTACCGGGGGGTGGAAACACCATATATTTT
CAWSVPGGGNTIYF
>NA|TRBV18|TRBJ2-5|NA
TGTGCCAGCTCCCCCTCCCAAGAGACCCAGTACTTC
CASSPSQETQYF
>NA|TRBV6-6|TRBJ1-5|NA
TGTGCCAGCAGTCACAGGATCCATAGCAATCAGCCCCAGCATTTT
CASSHRIHSNQPQHF